What follows describes a single TCR beta chain. Other nucleotide sequences from this sample produce the same CDR3. The sample comes from a study of shared clonotypes between healthy human individuals. Between the trimmed V and J ends, which lost 2 bases and 7 bases, there was a span of 11 bases. The CDR3 consists of 13 residues. Germline loops: CDR1 MNHNS, CDR2 SASEGT. In the authors' workflow: Because ImmunoSEQ provided only junction sequences with no quality scores, the filtering differed. Sequencing used immunoSEQ multiplex PCR; TCRdb keeps in-frame clones, though not all of them. V, J and clone size are those of that table, while D and trimming were read from the DNA. The table records about 2.4 million clones, approximately 92% of them present only once. CD45RA+ naive and CD45RA-negative memory subsets were separated from CD4+ cells.

This rearrangement joins TRBV6-1 to TRBJ1-2; a weak D match, TRBD1 (6 bases). The TCR sequence derives from a man aged 18 to 30 in good health. The sample was naive CD4+ T cells sorted from blood. Subset noted: CD45RA+ positively selected. CDR3 protein: CASSELGASGYTF. In DNA, the CDR3 is TGTGCCAGCAGTGAACTGGGGGCGAGTGGCTACACCTTC.